This paragraph reports one TCR beta chain. The source of the sample is a study of blood T cell repertoires in COVID-19. Looking at the study overall: Italy, Spain and the United States were the sources of the convalescent and acute COVID-19 samples. The analysed material was cDNA or gDNA that came from T cells, B-cell-depleted T cells, or PBMCs.

The authors' processing: Reference gene primer amplification gave nucleated cell count estimates. The method was immunoSEQ multiplex PCR; TCRdb's version includes in-frame clones alone and lacks a portion of them. Clonal size and the V and J genes are those of that table, whereas D and trimming came from the DNA. The repertoire consists of some 530,000 clones, with approximately 83% occurring once and the leading ten covering approximately 3%. The germline CDR1 and CDR2 sequences are LGHNA and YNFKEQ. The CDR3 runs 15 residues. J lost 1 base, V lost 3 bases, and 5 bases had no gene match. The chain has TRBV4-2 and TRBJ1-1, with 7 positions matching TRBD1. The source of this sequence is a human donor in a cohort sampled during active COVID-19. The sequenced material came from peripheral blood. CDR3 nucleotides: TGTGCCAGCAGCCAGACAGGGTCGGGGAACACTGAAGCTTTCTTT. Its protein product is CASSQTGSGNTEAFF.